The 9 T cell receptor beta chains given below trace back to one sample, sequenced in a study of identical twins (dated by TCRdb to about 2016). The library relied on 5' RACE. Sequencing relied on an Illumina HiSeq 2000. In-frame beta chains were kept once TCRdb had trimmed the public reads at Q25 with fastp and called clones with MiXCR. One record per CDR3 amino acid sequence lists the most common genes and DNA. The sample includes hundreds of thousands of distinct CDR3 sequences, with approximately 7% observed a single time. Under 4% of the sample rests with the top ten. The data were also submitted as part of a second study, on yellow fever vaccine responses in identical twins.

The sequenced material came from memory (CD45RO+) T cells sorted from blood. Explained via the paper, the cell subset or site label denotes: CD45RO+ enriched T cells. These receptors originate from a young woman in good health.

The chain links TRBV20-1 to TRBJ2-1; possible D gene TRBD2, 7 bases. There are 14 residues in the CDR3. CDR1 is DFQATT, CDR2 SNEGSKA, per germline (reference sequence). V was clipped by 6 bases and J by 4 bases, with 16 bases between them. CDR3 amino acids: CSAGGRGLYNEQFF. In nucleotides, the CDR3 is TGCAGTGCGGGGGGGCGGGGGCTTTACAATGAGCAGTTCTTC.

This clonotype was counted many times. The CDR3 DNA sequence: TGTGCCAGTGCGGGGACCCCACAAGAGACCCAGTACTTC. This encodes CASAGTPQETQYF. J is TRBJ2-5 and V is TRBV4-2; possible D gene TRBD2, 6 bases. Deletions cut 9 bases from V and 2 bases from J, with 13 bases between. The CDR3 runs to 13 residues. Germline CDR1 and CDR2: LGHNA and YNFKEQ.

This clonotype has more than one count but fewer than ten. The rearrangement joins TRBV19 to TRBJ1-5; 7 bases match TRBD1. Germline V gene sequence: CDR1 LNHDA, CDR2 SQIVND (reference sequence). This CDR3 has 16 residues. The V gene end was trimmed by 6 bases and the J gene end by 9 bases; junction bases not matched to a gene: 17. Here the CDR3 reads CASSIQQGTQRRPQHF. CDR3 in DNA: TGTGCCAGTAGCATCCAACAGGGGACGCAAAGGCGGCCCCAGCATTTT. The complete variable domain, with remaining parts taken from reference TRBV19 and TRBJ1-5, reads DGGITQSPKYLFRKEGQNVTLSCEQNLNHDAMYWYRQDPGQGLRLIYYSQIVNDFQKGDIAEGYSVSREKKESFPLTVTSAQKNPTAFYLCASSIQQGTQRRPQHFGDGTRLSIL.

This clonotype was counted between two and nine times. This rearrangement joins TRBV6-4 to TRBJ1-2; D gene unclear. Between the trimmed V and J ends, which lost 4 bases and 4 bases, there was a span of 13 bases. CDR3 length: 14 residues. CDR1 is MRHNA and CDR2 is SNTAGT in the germline V gene. The CDR3: CASSADSSLYGYTF. The DNA for the CDR3 is TGTGCCAGCAGTGCCGACTCCAGCCTCTATGGCTACACCTTC.

This chain connects TRBV2 to TRBJ2-7; TRBD2 agrees at 8 bases. CDR3 length: 17 amino acids. V shed 1 base, J shed 5 bases, and the junction held 13 bases outside the gene matches. Germline CDR1 is SNHLY and CDR2 is FYNNEI. CDR3 loop: CASSEVQGSGKKDEQYF. CDR3 DNA sequence: TGTGCCAGCAGTGAAGTCCAAGGTAGCGGGAAGAAGGACGAGCAGTACTTC.

This chain uses TRBV10-3 with TRBJ2-1; 8 nucleotides agree with TRBD2. CDR3 length equals 12 residues. The V gene end was trimmed by 10 bases and the J gene end by 8 bases; junction bases not matched to a gene: 7. Germline-derived CDR1 and CDR2 are ENHRY and SYGVKD. The DNA of the CDR3 is TGTGCCACCTCCAAAGCGGGAGATGAGCAGTTCTTC. This gives the protein CATSKAGDEQFF.

This clonotype was seen ten or more times. The chain employs TRBV14 and TRBJ2-2, with D perhaps assigned TRBD1 or TRBD2 (5 bases each). Germline lookup yields CDR1 SGHDN and CDR2 FVKESK. This CDR3 comprises 14 residues. Trimming shortened V by 4 bases and J by 4 bases, and 10 bases separated the two germline ends. The CDR3 here is CASSRQGPTGELFF. DNA for the CDR3: TGTGCCAGCAGCCGCCAGGGACCCACCGGGGAGCTGTTTTTT.

The chain has TRBV20-1 and TRBJ1-1, with a tentative D call TRBD1 (6 bases). The CDR3 runs 14 residues. V dropped 2 bases and J dropped 3 bases, with 13 bases sitting between them. CDR1 and CDR2 from the germline V gene are DFQATT and SNEGSKA (reference sequence). CDR3 DNA sequence: TGCAGTGCTAGACAAGGGGGGATGGACACTGAAGCTTTCTTT. This translates into CSARQGGMDTEAFF.

This chain uses TRBV10-3 with TRBJ2-7; 8 positions agree with TRBD1. J gave up 3 bases and V 3 bases, and 7 bases lay outside the gene matches. Germline CDR1 is ENHRY and CDR2 is SYGVKD. The CDR3 loop spans 15 amino acids. CDR3 coding DNA: TGTGCCATCAGTGACCCCGGGACAGGTTACTACGAGCAGTACGTC. It specifies CAISDPGTGYYEQYV.